Listed here is a single T cell receptor (beta chain). Assay used: immunoSEQ multiplex PCR; TCRdb lists only in-frame clones, some missing. The table lists just over 45,000 clones, more than 75% of them singletons. These data originate in a study of blood T cell repertoires in COVID-19. Study information: From T cells, B-cell-depleted T cells, or PBMCs came the material, which was cDNA or gDNA.

The CDR3 has 17 amino acids. Trimming cost V 4 bases and J 1 base; bases outside gene matches: 10. The germline gives CDR1 SGDLS, CDR2 YYNGEE. This TCR was recovered from a human donor in a cohort sampled during active COVID-19. The specimen sequenced was peripheral blood. This rearrangement joins TRBV9 to TRBJ2-3; 9 bases are a match to TRBD2. CDR3 loop: CASSPPEREVGTDTQYF. For the CDR3, the DNA is TGTGCCAGCAGCCCCCCTGAGCGGGAGGTTGGCACAGATACGCAGTATTTT.